This TCR beta chain originates from a study of Graves' ophthalmopathy and Graves' hyperthyroidism. Points on this clonotype: What it binds is unknown.

The germline CDR1 and CDR2 sequences are MGHDK and SYGVNS. The V gene end was trimmed by 3 bases and the J gene end by 9 bases; junction bases not matched to a gene: 11. This CDR3 region has 15 residues. From RNA, the CDR3 regions of TCR beta chains were amplified and sequenced. HTBI primers primed a first-round RT-PCR, and a second-round multiplex PCR followed. TCRdb ran MiXCR on the multiplex PCR reads and lists one entry per CDR3 protein. The repertoire consists of around 1,000,000 distinct CDR3 sequences, with roughly 35% occurring once and the leading ten covering 11%. Whole-study results and caveats: A 13-signature model separated ophthalmopathy from stable hyperthyroidism, reaching around 89% sensitivity and around 83% specificity cross-validated.

Sequenced sample: peripheral blood or thyroid tissue (not recorded which). This clonotype was obtained from an adult man with Graves' hyperthyroidism. This rearrangement joins TRBV25-1 to TRBJ2-4; TRBD1 agrees at 7 bases. Here the CDR3 reads CASSDPTGIVGIQYF. CDR3 in DNA: TGTGCCAGCAGTGACCCGACAGGGATTGTTGGCATTCAGTACTTC.